These 26 T cell receptor beta chains came from one sample sequenced in a study of human T cells and chemical hapten exposure. Sample time point: patch test 2, 6 weeks after DPC sensitization. This sample's treatment: therapeutic diphenylcyclopropenone sensitization with weekly scalp DPC. Extraction yielded total RNA from whole blood (unfractionated). TCRdb re-derived calls from the RACE reads in MiXCR, one entry per CDR3 protein. The sample holds 35,000 to 55,000 distinct CDR3 sequences, 9.5% to 10% seen once. Source: whole blood, taken in connection with sensitization to the hapten diphenylcyclopropenone (DPC). The receptors come from a woman under 40 with alopecia areata. Some clones in this sample may be carry-over from other donors' samples.

The chain joins TRBV4-2 to TRBJ1-2; D is unresolved. The ends were cut back, 6 bases at V and 2 bases at J, with 13 bases in the middle. Germline V gene lookup returns CDR1 LGHNA and CDR2 YNFKEQ. CDR3 size: 14 residues. DNA of the CDR3: TGTGCCAGCAGAGGGTCTACAGACAACTATGGCTACACCTTC. This encodes CASRGSTDNYGYTF.

This clonotype was observed many times. The J gene is TRBJ2-7, the V gene TRBV20-1; D not certain. The CDR3 runs 12 residues. Trimming took off 5 bases at V and 4 bases at J, with 12 bases between the two ends. Germline V gene sequence: CDR1 DFQATT, CDR2 SNEGSKA (reference sequence). CDR3 nucleotides: TGCAGTGCTTCCCGACTCTTATACGAGCAGTACTTC. This translates into CSASRLLYEQYF.

This clonotype was recorded a few times. The chain couples TRBV10-2 to TRBJ1-2; 7 nucleotides line up with TRBD1. The CDR3 is 13 residues long. Germline V gene data show CDR1 as WSHSY and CDR2 as SAAADI. V dropped 4 bases and J dropped 3; count of bases not matched to a gene: 2. CDR3 sequence (DNA): TGCGCCAGCAGTGTGGGACAGTACTATGGCTACACCTTC. Its protein product is CASSVGQYYGYTF.

J is TRBJ2-7 and V is TRBV7-9, with 9 bases aligning to TRBD1. This CDR3 contains 16 residues. Germline V lookup: CDR1 SEHNR, CDR2 FQNEAQ (reference sequence). V trimming: 5 bases; J trimming: 6 bases; junction bases outside the gene matches: 14. CDR3 amino acids: CASSLPGGTGQSEQYF. CDR3 DNA sequence: TGTGCCAGCAGCCTCCCGGGCGGGACAGGGCAAAGCGAGCAGTACTTC.

This chain links TRBV7-9 with TRBJ2-7; D gene unclear. CDR3 size: 12 residues. CDR1 is SEHNR, CDR2 FQNEAQ, per germline (reference sequence). Trimming pared 4 bases from V and 5 bases from J, leaving 9 bases between. CDR3: CASSSLVDEQYF. The CDR3, as DNA: TGTGCCAGCAGCTCCTTAGTAGACGAGCAGTACTTC.

This clonotype has a count of ten or more. This sequence joins TRBV7-2 and TRBJ2-2; TRBD2 agrees at 12 bases. This CDR3 is built from 16 residues. CDR1 SGHTA and CDR2 FQGNSA come from the germline V gene. Losses at the gene ends were 5 bases for V and 1 base for J; bases not matched to a gene: 2. Here the CDR3 DNA reads TGTGCCAGCAGCCCGGGACTAGCGGGGAACACCGGGGAGCTGTTTTTT. Protein sequence: CASSPGLAGNTGELFF.

This clonotype was detected ten times or more. The CDR3 sequence: CASSWAGPTDTQYF. In DNA form, the CDR3 reads TGCGCCAGCAGCTGGGCGGGGCCCACAGATACGCAGTATTTT. The chain uses TRBV5-1 and TRBJ2-3, with a possible D match to TRBD2 (6 bases). Per the germline V gene, CDR1 is SGHRS and CDR2 is YFSETQ. V lost 3 bases, J lost 2 bases, and 10 bases lay in between. This CDR3 has 14 amino acids.

The chain recombines TRBV3-1 with TRBJ1-1; D remains ambiguous. Per the germline V gene, CDR1 is LGHDT and CDR2 is YNNKEL (reference sequence). Trimming took off 4 bases at V and 8 bases at J, with 14 bases between the two ends. The CDR3 is made up of 13 amino acids. Here the CDR3 DNA reads TGTGCCAGCAGCCTTGGGGTCATGCGGGAAGCTTTCTTT. This sequence encodes CASSLGVMREAFF.

The rearrangement links TRBV12-3 or TRBV12-4 to TRBJ1-5; 8 positions match TRBD1. This CDR3 region has 14 residues. Trimming took 6 bases from V and 2 from J; bases not matched to a gene: 3. CDR3 bases: TGTGCCAGCAGGCCGGGACAGGGCAATCAGCCCCAGCATTTT. Translated: CASRPGQGNQPQHF.

This clonotype has more than one count but fewer than ten. This chain uses TRBV12-3 or TRBV12-4 with TRBJ2-5; tentatively, D is TRBD2 (5 bases). The CDR3 sequence is 12 residues long. V was shortened by 3 bases and J by 4 bases, with 6 bases between the two germline ends. This CDR3 reads CASSLRVETQYF. The CDR3 DNA is TGTGCCAGCAGTTTGAGGGTAGAGACCCAGTACTTC.

This clonotype appeared a few times. The chain is built from TRBV4-2 and TRBJ1-3; 8 bases map to TRBD1. Trimming cost V 3 bases and J 0 bases; bases outside gene matches: 10. CDR3 size: 18 residues. Germline CDR1 LGHNA, CDR2 YNFKEQ. CDR3 sequence (DNA): TGTGCCAGCAGCCACGCGGGACAGGAGGAATACTCTGGAAACACCATATATTTT. This encodes CASSHAGQEEYSGNTIYF.

This clonotype was counted a few times. The CDR3 DNA follows: TGTGCCAGCAGCCATACAGGGGCGGGGGAGACCCAGTACTTC. It codes for CASSHTGAGETQYF. This rearrangement joins TRBV6-1 to TRBJ2-5; D is possibly TRBD1 (7 bases). This CDR3 is 14 amino acids long. V was cut by 6 bases and J by 5 bases, with 16 bases left in between. CDR1 and CDR2 (germline): MNHNS, SASEGT.

Here the CDR3 DNA reads TGTGCCAGCAGATCAGGGCCTGGAAACACCATATATTTT. As protein: CASRSGPGNTIYF. The V call is TRBV6-5, the J call TRBJ1-3, with D possibly matching TRBD1 (5 bases). The CDR3 has 13 amino acids. The V gene's germline CDR1 is MNHEY and CDR2 SVGAGI. Trimming shortened V by 6 bases and J by 2 bases, and 8 bases separated the two germline ends.

This sequence joins TRBV5-8 and TRBJ2-3, with D perhaps given as TRBD1 or TRBD2 (5 bases each). V lost 3 bases, J lost 3 bases, and 14 bases lay in between. In germline, CDR1 is SGHTS, CDR2 YDEGEE. The CDR3 spans 15 residues. As DNA, the CDR3 is TGTGCCAGCAGCTGGAGCGGCAGGGCGACAGATACGCAGTATTTT. Translated, it gives CASSWSGRATDTQYF.

Worth noting for this clonotype: A read error may be the cause here, since a much bigger clone is one base away. The V call is TRBV12-3 or TRBV12-4, the J call TRBJ1-1, with D uncertain. The CDR3 length is 15 residues. CDR3 in DNA: TGTGCCTGCAGGACTGGTGGGCAGACGAACACTGAAGCTTTCTTT. It is translated as CACRTGGQTNTEAFF.

V usage is TRBV7-2 and J usage is TRBJ1-5, with 8 bases aligning to TRBD1. Germline V gene sequence: CDR1 SGHTA, CDR2 FQGNSA. The CDR3 has 16 residues. The V segment lost 8 bases and the J segment 3 bases; nucleotides outside the gene matches: 12. The CDR3 bases are TGTGCCAGCCCGGGGGCCCGGACAGGGTTCAATCAGCCCCAGCATTTT. Its protein product is CASPGARTGFNQPQHF.

The chain carries TRBV20-1 and TRBJ2-7; D call uncertain. V gave up 3 bases and J gave up 1 base, with 10 bases separating them. The CDR3 consists of 13 residues. CDR1 and CDR2 (germline): DFQATT, SNEGSKA (reference sequence). CDR3 in DNA: TGCAGTGCTAGGGAGAGACAATCCTACGAGCAGTACTTC. Translating gives CSARERQSYEQYF.

There are many counts of this clonotype. The rearrangement joins TRBV7-2 to TRBJ1-6; possibly TRBD1 for D (6 bases). With 1 base removed from V and 6 bases from J, the gap between germline ends came to 10 bases. Germline V gives CDR1 SGHTA, CDR2 FQGNSA. This CDR3 is built from 15 residues. The CDR3 spells CASSLDGQFNSPLHF. The CDR3, as DNA: TGTGCCAGCAGCTTAGATGGACAGTTTAATTCACCCCTCCACTTT.

This clonotype was seen many times. This chain joins TRBV6-5 and TRBJ2-5; D is possibly TRBD1 (5 bases). Germline V gives CDR1 MNHEY, CDR2 SVGAGI. This CDR3 is built from 17 residues. Trimming took off 0 bases at V and 2 bases at J, with 16 bases between the two ends. CDR3 loop: CASSYSYKGQDQETQYF. CDR3 in DNA: TGTGCCAGCAGTTACTCGTATAAGGGGCAGGATCAAGAGACCCAGTACTTC.

This clonotype was counted ten times or more. The chain couples TRBV2 to TRBJ2-5; D gene unclear. Germline CDR1 SNHLY, CDR2 FYNNEI. V was shortened by 3 bases and J by 1 base, with 3 bases between the two germline ends. This CDR3 has 12 residues. The CDR3 coding sequence is TGTGCCAGCAGTGACAGCCAAGAGACCCAGTACTTC. Translated: CASSDSQETQYF.

The V call is TRBV9, the J call TRBJ2-1; no clear D gene. CDR3 length: 12 residues. Trimming cost V 0 bases and J 9 bases, with 7 bases left between them. Germline lookup yields CDR1 SGDLS and CDR2 YYNGEE. CDR3 loop: CASSVDRSEQFF. In DNA form, the CDR3 reads TGTGCCAGCAGCGTAGACCGAAGTGAGCAGTTCTTC.

The genes are TRBV20-1 and TRBJ2-2; weak D call: TRBD1 (6 bases). CDR1 is DFQATT and CDR2 is SNEGSKA in the germline V gene (reference sequence). This CDR3 is built from 16 residues. Trimming pared 0 bases from V and 2 bases from J, leaving 13 bases between. The CDR3 region has the DNA TGCAGTGCTAGAGATTATCTGGGGACAAACACCGGGGAGCTGTTTTTT. Amino acid sequence: CSARDYLGTNTGELFF.

This clonotype was counted ten times or more. The chain uses TRBV20-1 and TRBJ2-7, with a possible D match to TRBD1 (6 bases). The CDR3 runs to 12 residues. Germline CDR1 DFQATT, CDR2 SNEGSKA (reference sequence). V was trimmed by 5 bases and J by 2 bases, leaving 10 bases between them. The CDR3 DNA reads TGCAGTGCTGGGGACACGGCCTACGAGCAGTACTTC. This gives the protein CSAGDTAYEQYF.

In nucleotides, the CDR3 is TGTGCCAGCAGTTCAGGGCTTGGAGCTAACTATGGCTACACCTTC. It codes for CASSSGLGANYGYTF. This rearrangement joins TRBV6-2 or TRBV6-3 to TRBJ1-2; D is possibly TRBD1 (5 bases). V lost 4 bases and J lost 0, with 12 bases in between. The CDR3 extends over 15 amino acids. CDR1 is MNHEY and CDR2 is SVGEGT in the germline V gene.

This clonotype has just a few counts. This sequence joins TRBV14 and TRBJ2-5; 8 bases line up with TRBD1. The CDR3 sequence is 13 residues long. Per germline, CDR1 SGHDN and CDR2 FVKESK. Trimming removed 4 bases from V and 6 bases from J; junction bases left unmatched: 4. The CDR3 reads CASSPGGRQTQYF. The CDR3 coding sequence is TGTGCCAGCAGCCCAGGGGGCCGGCAGACCCAGTACTTC. Full variable domain (rest looked up from reference TRBV14 and TRBJ2-5): EAGVTQFPSHSVIEKGQTVTLRCDPISGHDNLYWYRRVMGKEIKFLLHFVKESKQDESGMPNNRFLAERTGGTYSTLKVQPAELEDSGVYFCASSPGGRQTQYFGPGTRLLVL.

This clonotype has a handful of counts. The chain has TRBV2 and TRBJ1-5; D might be TRBD1 (6 bases). Trimming pared 6 bases from V and 6 bases from J, leaving 9 bases between. The CDR3 is made up of 12 amino acids. Germline CDR1 SNHLY, CDR2 FYNNEI. The CDR3 coding sequence is TGTGCCAGCAGCCAGGGGAGTCAGCCCCAGCATTTT. It specifies CASSQGSQPQHF.